This T cell receptor (beta chain) was sequenced for a study of OX40 agonist ivuxolimab in advanced cancers. Concerning the study at large: The costimulatory receptor OX40 (CD134) was targeted by ivuxolimab, a fully human IgG2 agonistic monoclonal antibody. The paper reports the monotherapy dose-escalation portion (N of about 52 patients) of the phase I ivuxolimab trial. A male proportion of 70% to 90% and a mean age of about 60 years, ranging from roughly 23 to 85, were recorded for the dose-escalation cohort. Prior anti-PD-1, anti-PD-L1 or anti-CTLA-4 therapy was permitted, and approximately 39% of dose-escalation patients had received checkpoint inhibitors. Three dose-escalation patients achieved partial responses, one with hepatocellular carcinoma and two with cutaneous melanoma. Of the approximately 53 patients in dose escalation, about 20 had hepatocellular carcinoma, about 15 had melanoma, 9 had renal cell carcinoma and 9 had head and neck cancer. Intravenous ivuxolimab was administered to patients every 2 weeks at six dose levels: 0.01, 0.1, 0.3, 1.5, 3 and 10 mg/kg. The point of sequencing TCRbeta in the periphery was to test whether ivuxolimab changed TCR sequence diversity and drove clonal T-cell expansion.

CDR1 and CDR2, per the germline V gene (reference sequence), are LNHDA and SQIVND. The junction shows trimming of 2 bases on V and 8 bases on J, and the gene matches do not reach 5 bases of it. There are 14 amino acids in the CDR3, from cysteine to phenylalanine inclusive. Only the CDR3 DNA stays, 42 bases, in frame from base 1. Here is what the overall study found, with its caveats: After ivuxolimab, expanded clones were on average more numerous among CD8+ T cells than among CD4+ T cells. In partial responders in the 0.1-3.0 mg/kg groups, normalized peripheral clonal expansion was found to be among the lowest, especially among CD8+ T cells. At doses of 0.1 to 3.0 mg/kg, clonal expansion of both CD4+ and CD8+ T cells in blood was seen between baseline and week 6. Which antigens the clonally expanded peripheral T cells were specific for was not determined. Low levels of normalized T-cell clonal expansion were also seen in some nonresponding patients.

As to this clone: This receptor's antigen is unknown. Base qualities were left out, and no much larger clone turns up one base away.

Patients with autoimmune disease history or receiving systemic immunosuppression were excluded from the trial. Peripheral blood for TCR sequencing was collected from all dose cohorts at baseline, on cycle 4 day 1, and on cycle 7 day 1. The samples were taken from a phase I, first-in-human, multicenter, open-label dose-escalation trial of ivuxolimab. Adults with locally advanced or metastatic melanoma, renal cell, hepatocellular, or head and neck squamous cell carcinoma were enrolled in the trial. Before TCR sequencing, CD4+ T cells and CD8+ T cells were sorted from peripheral blood as separate populations. To sequence the TCRbeta CDR3 region, genomic DNA was isolated from the sorted cells. The immunoSEQ Assay was used for sequencing of TCRbeta CDR3 regions. This immuneACCESS table, as held by TCRdb, lists in-frame sequences with V and J called but not all clones. Of the missing ones, under half trace to an unresolved V gene in checked studies; the others have no known cause. This sample lists about 99,000 clones; roughly 90% were detected once. The ten most abundant clones make up around 0.32% of the sample.

Sample: CD4+ or CD8+ T cells sorted from blood, taken in a trial of the OX40 agonist ivuxolimab. This clonotype was sampled from an adult with an advanced solid tumor such as melanoma, head and neck, liver or kidney cancer. The rearranged segments are TRBV19 and TRBJ1-2; 10 nucleotides in the junction match TRBD1. CDR3 region: CASSIPGTGDGYTF. The DNA sequence follows: TGTGCCAGTAGTATACCCGGGACAGGGGACGGCTACACCTTC.